This is a list of T cell receptor beta chains from one sample in a study of shared clonotypes between healthy human individuals. Method: immunoSEQ multiplex PCR; TCRdb's copy keeps in-frame clones and lacks some. The repertoire includes 2 million to 2.5 million clones, over 90% of them detected once, and under 0.45% sits in the top ten. The sample taken for sequencing was naive CD4+ T cells from PBMCs. The receptor set was obtained from a man aged 18 to 35 in good health. Some clones in this sample may be carry-over from other donors' samples. CDR3s include the opening cysteine and the closing phenylalanine or tryptophan. D genes are given only for firm matches. Expanded clones are given a class, and other clones once, few, many or no size at all.

.	TRBJ1-2	.	TRBV4-1	CASSQLRSYGYTF	TGCGCCAGCAGCCAATTGCGGAGTTATGGCTACACCTTC
.	TRBJ2-2	.	TRBV11-3	CASSLVGPTGELFF	TGTGCCAGCAGCTTAGTGGGGCCCACCGGGGAGCTGTTTTTT
.	TRBJ2-7	.	TRBV7-2	CASSLAGGQYF	TGTGCCAGCAGCTTAGCAGGCGGGCAGTACTTC
.	TRBJ2-1	.	TRBV7-3	CASSSVIGGPQFF	TGTGCCAGCAGTTCAGTTATTGGGGGGCCCCAATTCTTC
.	TRBJ2-3	.	TRBV4-2	CASSQDSLRRDTQYF	TGTGCCAGCAGCCAAGATTCCCTCCGCAGAGATACGCAGTATTTT
.	TRBJ2-2	.	TRBV28	CASSPHPATNTGELFF	TGTGCCAGCAGCCCCCACCCCGCCACGAACACCGGGGAGCTGTTTTTT
.	TRBJ2-3	.	TRBV4-2	CASRRLDTDTQYF	TGTGCCAGCAGGAGACTAGACACAGATACGCAGTATTTT
.	TRBJ2-1	.	TRBV11-2	CASSPTRGVEQFF	TGTGCCAGCAGTCCGACTAGGGGGGTTGAGCAGTTCTTC
.	TRBJ1-5	.	TRBV28	CASARAGSGQPQHF	TGTGCCAGCGCCCGGGCAGGGTCTGGGCAGCCCCAGCATTTT
.	TRBJ1-2	.	TRBV28	CASSPRPAYGYTF	TGTGCCAGCAGTCCCCGCCCCGCCTATGGCTACACCTTC
.	TRBJ1-4	.	TRBV5-8	CASSKGRSAGEKLFF	TGTGCCAGCAGCAAGGGGCGATCTGCGGGGGAAAAACTGTTTTTT
TRBD1	TRBJ2-7	.	TRBV6-1	CASSLQDRPSYEQYF	TGTGCCAGCAGTCTCCAGGACAGGCCCTCCTACGAGCAGTACTTC
TRBD2	TRBJ2-3	once	TRBV29-1	CSVTSGRAPDTQYF	TGCAGCGTTACTAGCGGGAGGGCACCAGATACGCAGTATTTT
.	TRBJ2-7	.	TRBV18	CASSDQGNEQYF	TGTGCCAGCTCGGACCAGGGGAACGAGCAGTACTTC
.	TRBJ2-3	.	TRBV28	CASSPLGSTRGTDTQYF	TGTGCCAGCAGTCCCCTCGGATCAACGAGGGGCACAGATACGCAGTATTTT
.	TRBJ2-3	.	TRBV5-1	CASSFPGTSPDTQYF	TGCGCCAGCAGCTTTCCCGGGACTTCACCAGATACGCAGTATTTT